Below, 18 T cell receptor beta chains from the same sample are listed, as sequenced in a study of post-analysis software for immune sequencing data. Whole-study results and caveats: TRBV5-6, TRBV5-1 and TRBV20-1 were among five TRBV segments more frequent in patients than controls.

Their antigens are not known. Prepared TCR beta cDNA libraries contained unique molecular identifiers. TCRdb ran MiXCR on the PCR reads and lists one entry per CDR3 protein. Altogether approximately 630,000 distinct CDR3 sequences are present, 59% being singletons, with the ten largest covering approximately 10%. Input material: blood. These receptors all stem from a girl aged 2-10 years with multiple sclerosis.

V and J are TRBV20-1 and TRBJ2-5, with 8 nucleotides matching TRBD1. There are 13 residues in the CDR3. Germline values: CDR1 DFQATT, CDR2 SNEGSKA (reference sequence). Unmatched junction bases numbered 7, after V lost 5 bases and J lost 5 bases. The CDR3 sequence: CSAPRQGRETQYF. The CDR3 DNA reads TGCAGTGCTCCCCGACAGGGGAGGGAGACCCAGTACTTC.

This clonotype was seen only once. CDR3 region: CASSLEGRGWETQFF. DNA for the CDR3: TGTGCCAGCAGCTTGGAAGGCAGGGGTTGGGAGACCCAGTTCTTC. The chain couples TRBV5-6 to TRBJ2-1; weak D call: TRBD1 (6 bases). Trimming took 0 bases from V and 13 from J, leaving 20 bases between them. This CDR3 contains 15 residues. CDR1 and CDR2 from the germline V gene are SGHDT and YYEEEE.

The V call is TRBV7-3, the J call TRBJ2-1, with a possible D match to TRBD1 (6 bases). The CDR3 extends over 14 amino acids. Germline V gene sequence: CDR1 SGHTA, CDR2 FQGTGA. V shed 4 bases and J shed 5 bases, with 12 bases lying between them. The CDR3 region has the DNA TGTGCCAGCAGCTCCCAACAGGGAAACAATGAGCAGTTCTTC. It encodes CASSSQQGNNEQFF.

The V gene is TRBV3-1, the J gene TRBJ2-3; D is undetermined. V lost 3 bases, J lost 9 bases, and 10 bases lay in between. Germline V gives CDR1 LGHDT, CDR2 YNNKEL (reference sequence). The CDR3 totals 12 residues. CDR3 residues: CASSHATETQYF. The CDR3 DNA follows: TGTGCCAGCAGCCATGCAACTGAAACGCAGTATTTT.

This clonotype was detected only once. V is TRBV6-8 and J is TRBJ1-2, with D maybe TRBD1 (6 bases). The CDR3 has 14 residues. Per the germline V gene, CDR1 is MNHGY and CDR2 is SAAAGT. Trimming pared 10 bases from V and 2 bases from J, leaving 17 bases between. The CDR3 region is CAKRRGQGNYGYTF. The CDR3 DNA reads as TGTGCCAAAAGGAGGGGTCAGGGGAACTATGGCTACACCTTC.

This chain uses TRBV7-2 with TRBJ2-7; 12 bases are a match to TRBD2. The end of the DNA aligns better with TRBJ2-5, so the J call may be wrong. Germline CDR1 SGHTA, CDR2 FQGNSA. CDR3 length: 16 residues. CDR3 amino acids: CASSSPLAGGGETQYF. The CDR3 DNA reads as TGTGCCAGCAGCTCCCCACTAGCGGGGGGAGGGGAGACCCAGTACTTC.

A single count supports this clonotype. V and J are TRBV5-6 and TRBJ2-4; D remains ambiguous. Judging by the DNA end, TRBJ2-7 fits better; the J call may be wrong. Germline CDR1 is SGHDT and CDR2 is YYEEEE. The CDR3 loop spans 15 amino acids. The CDR3 bases are TGTGCCAGCAGCTCGACGAAACCCTACTCCTACGAGCAGTACTTC. This translates into CASSSTKPYSYEQYF.

The chain carries TRBV29-1 and TRBJ1-2; weak D call: TRBD1 (5 bases). CDR1 SQVTM and CDR2 ANQGSEA come from the germline V gene. The CDR3 loop spans 12 amino acids. Trimming took off 7 bases at V and 8 bases at J, with 17 bases between the two ends. CDR3 loop: CSGGDPHWGYTF. The CDR3 DNA reads as TGCAGCGGTGGGGACCCCCACTGGGGCTACACCTTC.

The rearrangement uses TRBV10-3 and TRBJ2-4, with a possible D match to TRBD2 (5 bases). The CDR3 totals 15 residues. V was clipped by 0 bases and J by 12 bases, with 18 bases between them. Germline V gene lookup returns CDR1 ENHRY and CDR2 SYGVKD. Here the CDR3 DNA reads TGTGCCATCAGTGAGTCGAGTTTCGGGGTCACAGATCAGTACTTC. Translating gives CAISESSFGVTDQYF.

The rearrangement joins TRBV6-5 to TRBJ2-7, with D uncertain. V dropped 2 bases and J dropped 1 base, with 12 bases sitting between them. This CDR3 has 15 amino acids. The germline CDR1 and CDR2 sequences are MNHEY and SVGAGI. The CDR3 loop is CASSYRSDGSYEQYF. DNA for the CDR3: TGTGCCAGCAGTTACCGATCGGACGGGTCCTACGAGCAGTACTTC.

The J gene is TRBJ2-7, the V gene TRBV7-9, with 9 bases identical to TRBD1. Germline V lookup: CDR1 SEHNR, CDR2 FQNEAQ (reference sequence). J was trimmed by 1 base and V by 5 bases; bases with no gene match: 6. This CDR3 contains 15 residues. As DNA, the CDR3 is TGTGCCAGCAGCGGATCCGGGACAGGGTCCTACGAGCAGTACTTC. Translation gives CASSGSGTGSYEQYF.

This clonotype was picked up one time. The chain couples TRBV11-1 to TRBJ2-1; TRBD2 matches at 14 bases. V lost 5 bases to trimming and J lost 2 bases; unmatched junction nucleotides: 17. This CDR3 comprises 21 residues. CDR1 is SGHAT, CDR2 FQDESV, per germline (reference sequence). The CDR3 here is CASSNGGGYRTSGRTYNEQFF. The CDR3 bases are TGTGCCAGCAGCAATGGGGGGGGTTACCGGACTAGCGGGAGGACCTACAATGAGCAGTTCTTC.

Here the CDR3 DNA reads TGTGCCAGCAGTTTATCTGAGGGGGAATACTATGGCTACACCTTC. It encodes CASSLSEGEYYGYTF. The rearrangement joins TRBV12-3 or TRBV12-4 to TRBJ1-2; D may be TRBD1 (6 bases). V was shortened by 2 bases and J by 3 bases, with 13 bases between the two germline ends. This CDR3 spans 15 amino acids.

The chain combines TRBV7-2 with TRBJ2-1; 10 nucleotides align to TRBD1. The CDR3 is 15 residues long. Unmatched junction bases numbered 6, after V lost 5 bases and J lost 5 bases. The germline V gene encodes CDR1 SGHTA and CDR2 FQGNSA. CDR3 in amino acids: CASSSPGQGNNEQFF. CDR3 nucleotide sequence: TGTGCCAGCAGCAGCCCGGGACAGGGGAACAATGAGCAGTTCTTC.

J is TRBJ2-4 and V is TRBV29-1; 9 bases are a match to TRBD2. The DNA end is a closer match to TRBJ2-7, so the J assignment may be wrong. CDR3 length: 17 amino acids. Per the germline V gene, CDR1 is SQVTM and CDR2 is ANQGSEA. The CDR3 region is CSVRGVEAGGGAYEQYF. DNA for the CDR3: TGCAGCGTTAGAGGGGTAGAAGCAGGCGGGGGGGCGTACGAGCAGTACTTC.

The chain has TRBV7-2 and TRBJ2-7, with TRBD2 identical over 9 bases. Germline CDR1 is SGHTA and CDR2 is FQGNSA. The CDR3 runs 16 residues. V dropped 4 bases and J dropped 4; count of bases not matched to a gene: 11. For the CDR3, the DNA is TGTGCCAGCAGCTCATACCGTTCTAGCGGGGTTTACGAGCAGTACTTC. Its translation is CASSSYRSSGVYEQYF.

The rearrangement joins TRBV28 to TRBJ1-6, with D hard to call. This CDR3 contains 14 residues. Germline V lookup: CDR1 MDHEN, CDR2 SYDVKM. V lost 3 bases and J lost 11, with 14 bases in between. The CDR3, as DNA: TGTGCCAGCAGTTTCTCCGAGGATCCTCCACCCCTCCACTTT. Encoded protein: CASSFSEDPPPLHF. The entire variable domain, with the rest obtained from reference TRBV28 and TRBJ1-6, is as follows: DVKVTQSSRYLVKRTGEKVFLECVQDMDHENMFWYRQDPGLGLRLIYFSYDVKMKEKGDIPEGYSVSREKKERFSLILESASTNQTSMYLCASSFSEDPPPLHFGNGTRLTVT.

This clonotype was detected only once. The chain has TRBV5-1 and TRBJ2-7; 10 nucleotides agree with TRBD2. With 1 base clipped from V and 0 bases from J, the junction kept 4 bases outside the gene matches. Per the germline V gene, CDR1 is SGHRS and CDR2 is YFSETQ. The CDR3 sequence is 16 residues long. CDR3 sequence (DNA): TGCGCCAGCAGCTTGACAGGACTAGCGGACTCCTACGAGCAGTACTTC. It codes for CASSLTGLADSYEQYF. Supplemented by reference TRBV5-1 and TRBJ2-7, the full variable domain reads KAGVTQTPRYLIKTRGQQVTLSCSPISGHRSVSWYQQTPGQGLQFLFEYFSETQRNKGNFPGRFSGRQFSNSRSEMNVSTLELGDSALYLCASSLTGLADSYEQYFGPGTRLTVT.